The 5 T cell receptor beta chains below were found in one sample sequenced in a study of early T cells in non-severe SARS-CoV-2 infection. TCRdb independently ran MiXCR on the 5' RACE reads; one entry per CDR3 protein. The table lists 40,000 to 55,000 distinct CDR3 sequences, 3% to 4% of them singletons. The sequencing input was whole blood. The receptors were sampled from an adult who was a healthcare worker with PCR-confirmed SARS-CoV-2 infection or an uninfected control (not recorded which).

This clonotype was seen repeatedly, ten times or more. V gene TRBV6-1 combines with J gene TRBJ2-1; D perhaps matches TRBD1 (5 bases). The CDR3 covers 13 residues. V lost 11 bases, J lost 4 bases, and 15 bases lay in between. Germline CDR1 reads MNHNS; CDR2 reads SASEGT. DNA of the CDR3: TGTGCCGGAACTACAGGACATTACAATGAGCAGTTCTTC. This gives the protein CAGTTGHYNEQFF.

This clonotype was picked up many times. CDR3 residues: CASSLPLRGYEQYF. In DNA form, the CDR3 reads TGTGCCAGCAGTTTACCCTTAAGGGGCTACGAGCAGTACTTC. The chain employs TRBV28 and TRBJ2-7; a weak D match, TRBD1 (5 bases). Trimming took 2 bases from V and 3 from J, leaving 11 bases between them. Per the germline V gene, CDR1 is MDHEN and CDR2 is SYDVKM. The CDR3 runs to 14 residues.

This clonotype was counted many times. V and J are TRBV7-3 and TRBJ2-1; weak D call: TRBD2 (7 bases). Trimming took 5 bases from V and 9 from J, leaving 20 bases between them. The CDR3 has 15 residues. The germline CDR1 and CDR2 sequences are SGHTA and FQGTGA. The CDR3 DNA follows: TGTGCCAGCAGCCAGCAGGCGGGGGCGGCGGTTGAGCAGTTCTTC. Encoded protein: CASSQQAGAAVEQFF.

This clonotype was seen many times. This chain connects TRBV2 to TRBJ1-2; D not resolved. The CDR3 runs to 13 residues. Germline V lookup: CDR1 SNHLY, CDR2 FYNNEI. Trimming stripped 6 bases from V and 8 bases from J, with 16 bases between. The CDR3 loop reads CASRLAAGSGYTF. In DNA form, the CDR3 reads TGTGCCAGCAGACTCGCGGCGGGGAGCGGCTACACCTTC.

About this clonotype itself: This could be a read error, since a much larger clone is one nucleotide away. V is TRBV5-5 and J is TRBJ2-7; 9 bases are shared with TRBD2. CDR1 SGHKS and CDR2 YYEKEE come from the germline V gene (reference sequence). Trimming at V came to 0 bases and at J to 2 bases, leaving 3 bases not matched to a gene. The CDR3 contains 15 residues. CDR3 DNA sequence: TGTGCCAGCAGCTTGGAGCGGGGGGTTACCTACGAGCAGTACTTC. Protein product: CASSLERGVTYEQYF.